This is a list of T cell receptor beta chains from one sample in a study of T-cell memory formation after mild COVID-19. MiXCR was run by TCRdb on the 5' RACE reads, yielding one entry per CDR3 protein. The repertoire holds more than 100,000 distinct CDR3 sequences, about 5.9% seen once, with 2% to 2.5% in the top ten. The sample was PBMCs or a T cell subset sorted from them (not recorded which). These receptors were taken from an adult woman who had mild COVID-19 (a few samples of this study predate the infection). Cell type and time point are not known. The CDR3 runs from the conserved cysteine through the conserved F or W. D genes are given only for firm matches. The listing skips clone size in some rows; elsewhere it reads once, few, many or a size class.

cdr3_nt: TGTGCCAGCAGCTTAGCCCAGGTCGGACGGTATGGCTACACCTTC; cdr3_aa: CASSLAQVGRYGYTF; d_call: .; j_call: TRBJ1-2; clone_size: .; v_call: TRBV7-2
cdr3_nt: TGTGCCAGCAGTTACGAAAGGGGTTGGGAGACCCAGTACTTC; cdr3_aa: CASSYERGWETQYF; d_call: .; j_call: TRBJ2-5; clone_size: .; v_call: TRBV6-6
cdr3_nt: TGTGCCAGCAGCTTTTGGACAGGGGGTCCGCTCGAGCAGTACTTC; cdr3_aa: CASSFWTGGPLEQYF; d_call: TRBD1; j_call: TRBJ2-7; clone_size: .; v_call: TRBV5-6
cdr3_nt: TGTGCCAGCAGCCAACGTTGGCAGGGCAACTATGGCTACACCTTC; cdr3_aa: CASSQRWQGNYGYTF; d_call: .; j_call: TRBJ1-2; clone_size: .; v_call: TRBV4-2
cdr3_nt: TGTGCCAGCTCACCCCAGACCTATCAGCCCCAGCATTTT; cdr3_aa: CASSPQTYQPQHF; d_call: .; j_call: TRBJ1-5; clone_size: .; v_call: TRBV18
cdr3_nt: TGTGCCAGCAGCCCGAACCGAGATACGCAGTATTTT; cdr3_aa: CASSPNRDTQYF; d_call: .; j_call: TRBJ2-3; clone_size: many; v_call: TRBV7-3
cdr3_nt: TGTGCCACCAGCCAGGGACAGGGACGGAGCACAGATACGCAGTATTTT; cdr3_aa: CATSQGQGRSTDTQYF; d_call: TRBD1; j_call: TRBJ2-3; clone_size: many; v_call: TRBV15
cdr3_nt: TGTGCCAGCAGCGCGAGGACAGCCATGAACACTGAAGCTTTCTTT; cdr3_aa: CASSARTAMNTEAFF; d_call: .; j_call: TRBJ1-1; clone_size: .; v_call: TRBV7-3
cdr3_nt: TGTGCCAGTAGGCCTGGGGGCGCCAATCAGCCCCAGCATTTT; cdr3_aa: CASRPGGANQPQHF; d_call: .; j_call: TRBJ1-5; clone_size: .; v_call: TRBV19
cdr3_nt: TGTGCCAGCAGCTTAGAGCTTGGCGAGCAGTACTTC; cdr3_aa: CASSLELGEQYF; d_call: .; j_call: TRBJ2-7; clone_size: many; v_call: TRBV7-2
cdr3_nt: TGTGCCAGCAGCCACACAGGGACAGAACTGGACTATGGCTACACCTTC; cdr3_aa: CASSHTGTELDYGYTF; d_call: TRBD1; j_call: TRBJ1-2; clone_size: few; v_call: TRBV3-1